This record concerns one T cell receptor beta chain sequence. The sample is drawn from a study of blood T cell repertoires in COVID-19. The method was immunoSEQ multiplex PCR; TCRdb's version includes in-frame clones alone and lacks a portion of them. The sample has some 300,000 clones; 86% are singletons. Donors in Cohort 3 counted as recovered after two negative PCRs, clearance, or symptom resolution. Germline V CDR1 and CDR2: SEHNR, FQNEAQ (reference sequence). This CDR3 has 18 amino acids. V dropped 1 base and J dropped 1 base, with 17 bases sitting between them. J is TRBJ1-5 and V is TRBV7-9; D is uncertain. This receptor was taken from a man aged 25-45 years who had recovered from COVID-19. Sequencing was performed on PBMCs or T cells enriched from blood (not recorded which). The CDR3 nucleotides read TGTGCCAGCAGCTTAGGTCCAGGCACCGGGAGGAGCAATCAGCCCCAGCATTTT. It codes for CASSLGPGTGRSNQPQHF.